A selection of T cell receptor beta chains follows, all from one sample in a study of Tregs in tolerant kidney transplant recipients. Sequenced by immunoSEQ multiplex PCR; TCRdb stores in-frame clones only, minus some. The sample shows roughly 69,000 clones, roughly 98% of them seen only once. The sequencing used Tregs from blood, collected before the transplant. These receptors came from a human donor who received a combined kidney and bone marrow transplant. Both conserved end residues are part of each CDR3. The order of the fields is J gene, clone size, V gene, D gene, CDR3 DNA, CDR3 protein. A D gene is named only where the DNA matches it firmly. Size is omitted from some rows. Given values are once, few, many or a class for expanded clones.

TRBJ2-7 once TRBV11-1 TRBD2 TGTGCCAGCAGCTTTGTCAGCGGGAGGGCCGGAGAGCAGTACTTC CASSFVSGRAGEQYF
TRBJ2-1 - TRBV7-2 TRBD2 TGTGCCAGCAGCTCGTGGGGCGGGAGGGCCTACAATGAGCAGTTCTTC CASSSWGGRAYNEQFF
TRBJ2-7 - TRBV5-1 - TGCGCCAGCTCCCGCCGGGATAAGTCCTACGAGCAGTACTTC CASSRRDKSYEQYF
TRBJ1-2 - TRBV5-1 - TGCGCCAGCAGCGGGGGGGCCGGCTACACCTTC CASSGGAGYTF
TRBJ2-1 - TRBV9 TRBD2 TGTGCCAGCAGCCCGCGGGGGGGGCTAGCGGGAGGCCGACTCTACAATGAGCAGTTCTTC CASSPRGGLAGGRLYNEQFF
TRBJ2-7 - TRBV25-1 - TGTGCCAGCAGTGAATATTCGGACAGAGGCGAGCAGTACTTC CASSEYSDRGEQYF
TRBJ2-3 - TRBV4-2 TRBD2 TGTGCCAGCAGCCGAAATCCGACTAGCGCCCACACAGATACGCAGTATTTT CASSRNPTSAHTDTQYF
TRBJ2-3 - TRBV5-8 TRBD1 TGTGCCAGCAGCTTGGCCGGGACAGGGAGGAATACGCAGTATTTT CASSLAGTGRNTQYF
TRBJ1-1 - TRBV6-6 - TGTGCCAGCAGGATAAAGGACAGATCGAACACTGAAGCTTTCTTT CASRIKDRSNTEAFF
TRBJ1-3 - TRBV2 - TGTGCCAGCAGTGACAGGGGATGGCACACCATATATTTT CASSDRGWHTIYF
TRBJ1-6 - TRBV18 - TGTGCCAGCTCACCAAGTGTAGGAGTTAATTCACCCCTCCACTTT CASSPSVGVNSPLHF
TRBJ1-2 - TRBV18 - TGTGCCAGCTCACCACCGAGCCGGGATGGCTACACCTTC CASSPPSRDGYTF
TRBJ2-6 - TRBV5-1 TRBD2 TGCGCCAGCAACCCGGGGGGGGGCACTGGGGCCAACGTCCTGACTTTC CASNPGGGTGANVLTF
TRBJ2-7 - TRBV7-2 TRBD2 TGTGCCAGCAGCTGGACTAGCGGGAGGGGCGAGCAGTACTTC CASSWTSGRGEQYF
TRBJ2-1 - TRBV19 - TGTGCCAGTAGTATAGGACCACCGGGCTACAATGAGCAGTTCTTC CASSIGPPGYNEQFF
TRBJ1-1 - TRBV9 TRBD1 TGTGCCAGCAGCGTACACCCCTCCCAGGGGGCTGAAGCTTTCTTT CASSVHPSQGAEAFF
TRBJ2-2 - TRBV10-3 - TGTGCCATCAGTCCAGGGCCCGGGGAGCTGTTTTTT CAISPGPGELFF
TRBJ1-1 - TRBV13 - TGTGCCAGCAGATCAGGTTTTGCAGCTTTCTTT CASRSGFAAFF
TRBJ1-5 - TRBV28 - TGTGCCAGCAGTTTCCAGGGTAGGGGCAATCAGCCCCAGCATTTT CASSFQGRGNQPQHF
TRBJ2-5 once TRBV30 - TGTGCCTGGAGTAGGGGGTTAGGGGAGACCCAGTACTTC CAWSRGLGETQYF